The 22 T cell receptor beta chains presented below share a single source sample, sequenced in a study of blood T cell repertoires in COVID-19. TCRdb's table, derived via immunoSEQ multiplex PCR, lists solely in-frame clones and lacks some. The sample carries fewer than 150,000 clones, around 91% recorded once. The sample consisted of peripheral blood. Receptor source: a woman aged 55-75 years with COVID-19, enrolled during active disease.

The CDR3 DNA reads as TGTGCCTCAGGGGTAGACTATGGCTACACCTTC. Protein product: CASGVDYGYTF. The V call is TRBV30, the J call TRBJ1-2, with a weak D call TRBD1 (6 bases). This CDR3 has 11 residues. Trimming removed 7 bases at V and 3 bases at J, with 9 bases between. The germline V gene has CDR1 GTSNPN and CDR2 SVGIG (reference sequence).

This rearrangement joins TRBV4-2 to TRBJ1-1, with D hard to call. The CDR3 contains 18 residues. Trimming removed 0 bases from V and 0 bases from J, with 17 bases in between. Germline values: CDR1 LGHNA, CDR2 YNFKEQ. The CDR3 nucleotides are TGTGCCAGCAGCCAAGAAGGAGGGCGCAGCTCCATGAACACTGAAGCTTTCTTT. Protein sequence: CASSQEGGRSSMNTEAFF.

V usage is TRBV4-3 and J usage is TRBJ2-3; TRBD2 is a possible D gene (6 bases). The germline V gene encodes CDR1 LGHNA and CDR2 YSLEER. V shed 0 bases and J shed 2 bases, with 12 bases lying between them. The CDR3 is 16 amino acids. The CDR3 loop is CASSQEVGRPTDTQYF. CDR3 coding DNA: TGCGCCAGCAGCCAAGAAGTTGGGAGGCCCACAGATACGCAGTATTTT.

This clone was observed a single time. The CDR3 sequence: CAISDLTSDGTDTQYF. The CDR3 bases are TGTGCCATCAGTGATCTGACTAGCGACGGCACAGATACGCAGTATTTT. The V gene is TRBV10-3, the J gene TRBJ2-3; 8 bases agree with TRBD2. The CDR3 consists of 16 residues. V trimming: 3 bases; J trimming: 1 base; junction bases outside the gene matches: 6. Looked up from germline, CDR1 is ENHRY and CDR2 is SYGVKD.

The J gene is TRBJ1-3, the V gene TRBV19; D is ambiguous. V lost 4 bases and J lost 0, with 7 bases in between. This CDR3 is 14 amino acids long. Germline lookup yields CDR1 LNHDA and CDR2 SQIVND (reference sequence). This CDR3 reads CASSTGNSGNTIYF. CDR3 coding DNA: TGTGCCAGTAGTACCGGGAACTCTGGAAACACCATATATTTT.

The CDR3 protein is CASSPGQGSMGGYTF. The CDR3 DNA reads TGTGCCAGCTCGCCTGGACAGGGCTCCATGGGAGGCTACACCTTC. The V call is TRBV18, the J call TRBJ1-2, with 8 bases lining up with TRBD1. Looked up from germline, CDR1 is KGHSH and CDR2 is LQKENI. This CDR3 is built from 15 residues. The V gene end was trimmed by 6 bases and the J gene end by 8 bases; junction bases not matched to a gene: 14.

The chain has TRBV6-6 and TRBJ2-7, with 12 bases identical to TRBD2. CDR3 length equals 16 residues. Germline CDR1 is MNHNY and CDR2 is SVGAGI (reference sequence). V was pared by 8 bases and J by 5 bases, with 13 bases of the junction left unmatched. DNA for the CDR3: TGTGCCAGCGTTCTCGGCGGGACTAGCGGGTTGGACGAGCAGTACTTC. Its translation is CASVLGGTSGLDEQYF.

This chain uses TRBV19 with TRBJ2-7; 8 nucleotides agree with TRBD1. Germline V gives CDR1 LNHDA, CDR2 SQIVND (reference sequence). Trimming took 5 bases from V and 6 from J; bases not matched to a gene: 12. The CDR3 has 15 amino acids. DNA for the CDR3: TGTGCCAGTAGTCCTGCCACGACAGGGGTTGCCGAGCAGTACTTC. Protein product: CASSPATTGVAEQYF.

The CDR3 protein is CASSSGQEAIWGYTF. CDR3 bases: TGTGCCAGCAGCTCGGGACAGGAGGCTATATGGGGCTACACCTTC. The V call is TRBV9, the J call TRBJ1-2; 8 nucleotides align to TRBD1. Germline trimming cut 4 bases from V and 8 bases from J; bases unmatched to any gene: 13. The germline V gene encodes CDR1 SGDLS and CDR2 YYNGEE. This CDR3 has 15 amino acids.

The genes are TRBV9 and TRBJ1-2; 9 bases are a match to TRBD1. Germline values: CDR1 SGDLS, CDR2 YYNGEE. V was clipped by 2 bases and J by 2 bases; unmatched bases: 10. The CDR3 contains 17 residues. The CDR3 DNA is TGTGCCAGCAGCGTCGCCCCCGGGACAGGGTCGAACTATGGCTACACCTTC. Its protein is CASSVAPGTGSNYGYTF.

The CDR3 nucleotides are TGCAGCGTTCCAGCGGCCCTCCGGACTGAAGCTTTCTTT. It yields the protein CSVPAALRTEAFF. The chain joins TRBV29-1 to TRBJ1-1; D gene unclear. Germline values: CDR1 SQVTM, CDR2 ANQGSEA. This CDR3 region has 13 residues. V dropped 5 bases and J dropped 5 bases, with 15 bases sitting between them.

The chain carries TRBV4-3 and TRBJ2-2; 7 bases line up with TRBD2. V lost 3 bases and J lost 3; bases outside the gene matches: 4. The germline CDR1 and CDR2 sequences are LGHNA and YSLEER. The CDR3 length is 15 residues. CDR3 bases: TGCGCCAGCAGCCACGGCGGGGGAGACACCGGGGAGCTGTTTTTT. It yields the protein CASSHGGGDTGELFF.

The chain couples TRBV7-8 to TRBJ1-2, with D possibly being TRBD1 (6 bases). The V gene's germline CDR1 is SGHVS and CDR2 FQNEAQ. V was cut by 4 bases and J by 8 bases, with 11 bases left in between. There are 12 residues in the CDR3. The CDR3 loop reads CASSSTGLGYTF. In DNA, the CDR3 is TGTGCCAGCAGCTCGACAGGTTTAGGCTACACCTTC.

On this clone: An end of the junction differs from the germline gene, which may be a read error. The rearrangement links TRBV12-5 to TRBJ2-3; D might be TRBD2 (5 bases). In germline, CDR1 is LGHNT, CDR2 FRNRAP. CDR3 size: 13 residues. The CDR3 coding sequence is TGTGCTAGTGGTTCACCAGGACTTCCCGCGGTGAATTTT. The encoded protein is CASGSPGLPAVNF.

The V call is TRBV29-1, the J call TRBJ1-6; perhaps TRBD1 as D (5 bases). Per germline, CDR1 SQVTM and CDR2 ANQGSEA. The CDR3 consists of 13 residues. Trimming removed 5 bases at V and 8 bases at J, with 13 bases between. DNA for the CDR3: TGCAGCGTTCAATCCGGGGGGGATTCACCCCTCCACTTT. Protein product: CSVQSGGDSPLHF.

The CDR3 loop is CASSPGTLNYGYTF. Here the CDR3 DNA reads TGTGCCAGCAGTCCAGGAACCCTCAACTATGGCTACACCTTC. The gene calls are TRBV5-5 and TRBJ1-2; D gene unclear. Per the germline V gene, CDR1 is SGHKS and CDR2 is YYEKEE (reference sequence). The V gene lost 5 bases and the J gene lost 2 bases, with 13 bases spanning the gap. This CDR3 comprises 14 residues. The full variable domain, with the rest looked up from reference TRBV5-5 and TRBJ1-2, is DAGVTQSPTHLIKTRGQQVTLRCSPISGHKSVSWYQQVLGQGPQFIFQYYEKEERGRGNFPDRFSARQFPNYSSELNVNALLLGDSALYLCASSPGTLNYGYTFGSGTRLTVV.

The chain uses TRBV3-1 (or the pseudogene TRBV3-2) and TRBJ1-4; D is uncertain. Germline V gene data show CDR1 as LGHDT and CDR2 as YNNKEL (reference sequence). This CDR3 region has 15 residues. V gave up 0 bases and J gave up 8 bases, with 13 bases separating them. CDR3 coding DNA: TGTGCCAGCAGCCAAGAGGGCGGGGTTAGGGAAAAACTGTTTTTT. It specifies CASSQEGGVREKLFF.

This chain joins TRBV10-3 and TRBJ2-7, with TRBD1 identical over 9 bases. The germline CDR1 and CDR2 sequences are ENHRY and SYGVKD. Trimming cost V 6 bases and J 5 bases; bases outside gene matches: 8. The CDR3 is 14 amino acids. The CDR3 DNA reads TGTGCCATCAGCCCCGGGACAGGGAACAACGAGCAGTACTTC. The encoded protein is CAISPGTGNNEQYF.

The gene calls are TRBV6-6 and TRBJ2-5, with a weak D call TRBD2 (5 bases). From germline, CDR1 is MNHNY and CDR2 SVGAGI (reference sequence). The CDR3 is made up of 12 amino acids. V dropped 6 bases and J dropped 1 base, with 6 bases sitting between them. The CDR3: CASRRVQETQYF. The CDR3 DNA sequence: TGTGCCAGCAGGAGGGTCCAAGAGACCCAGTACTTC.

The chain combines TRBV4-1 with TRBJ1-1, with 8 bases aligning to TRBD1. The CDR3 length is 15 residues. V lost 1 base to trimming and J lost 5 bases; unmatched junction nucleotides: 6. Looked up from germline, CDR1 is MGHRA and CDR2 is YSYEKL. For the CDR3, the DNA is TGCGCCAGCAGCCAAGCTCACAGGGGGAGGACTGAAGCTTTCTTT. Translation: CASSQAHRGRTEAFF.

CDR3 region: CASSRFGGGAEDTQYF. The DNA of the CDR3 is TGTGCCAGCAGCCGATTTGGCGGGGGGGCGGAAGATACGCAGTATTTT. This chain uses TRBV7-6 with TRBJ2-3; 9 positions agree with TRBD2. The germline V gene encodes CDR1 SGHVS and CDR2 FNYEAQ. This CDR3 comprises 16 residues. V trimming: 5 bases; J trimming: 5 bases; junction bases outside the gene matches: 11.

V gene TRBV6-5 combines with J gene TRBJ2-1; 8 positions match TRBD2. There are 14 residues in the CDR3. The germline CDR1 and CDR2 sequences are MNHEY and SVGAGI. The trim removed 2 bases at V and 6 bases at J, leaving 3 bases unmatched. The CDR3 spells CASSYGTSFNEQFF. As DNA, the CDR3 is TGTGCCAGCAGTTACGGGACTAGTTTCAATGAGCAGTTCTTC.